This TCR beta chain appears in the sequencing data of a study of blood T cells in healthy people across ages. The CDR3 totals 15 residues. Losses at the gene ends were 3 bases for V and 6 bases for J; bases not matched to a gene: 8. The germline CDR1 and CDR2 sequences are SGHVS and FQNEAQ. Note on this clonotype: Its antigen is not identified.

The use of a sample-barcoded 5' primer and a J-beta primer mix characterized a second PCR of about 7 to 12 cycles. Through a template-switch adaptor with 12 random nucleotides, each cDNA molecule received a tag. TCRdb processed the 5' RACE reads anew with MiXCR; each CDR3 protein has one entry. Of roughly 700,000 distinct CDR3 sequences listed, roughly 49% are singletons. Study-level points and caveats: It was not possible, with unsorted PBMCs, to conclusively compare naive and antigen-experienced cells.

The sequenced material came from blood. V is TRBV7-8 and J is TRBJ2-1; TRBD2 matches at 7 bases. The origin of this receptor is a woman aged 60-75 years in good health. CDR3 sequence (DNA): TGTGCCAGCAGCTTGGGGCGGGAGAAGGGCAATGAGCAGTTCTTC. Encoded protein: CASSLGREKGNEQFF.